This is a list of T cell receptor beta chains from one sample in a study of blood T cells in healthy people across ages. TCRdb used MiXCR to reprocess the 5' RACE reads, holding one entry per CDR3 protein. The data show about 1.5 million distinct CDR3 sequences, under 55% seen once. The sequencing sample was made of blood. These receptors all come from a woman aged 18-30 years in good health. CDR3s include the opening cysteine and the closing phenylalanine or tryptophan. A D gene is named only where the DNA matches it firmly. Not all rows give a size; the values are once, few, many and, for expanded clones, a class.

v_gene,abundance,j_gene,d_gene,CDR3aa,CDR3nt
TRBV9,-,TRBJ2-5,-,CASSGGHYNEQYF,TGTGCCAGCAGTGGGGGCCACTACAATGAGCAGTACTTC
TRBV20-1,few,TRBJ1-2,TRBD1,CSARNTGEEVYGYTF,TGCAGTGCTAGAAACACAGGGGAAGAGGTCTATGGCTACACCTTC
TRBV9,-,TRBJ2-3,-,CASSVAPREDTQYF,TGTGCCAGCAGCGTAGCTCCTAGGGAGGATACGCAGTATTTT
TRBV7-2,few,TRBJ2-7,-,CASSLATGTLYEQYF,TGTGCCAGCAGCTTAGCGACAGGTACCCTCTACGAGCAGTACTTC
TRBV2,-,TRBJ2-1,TRBD2,CASKRTSNGGNEQFF,TGTGCCAGCAAGCGGACTAGCAACGGAGGAAATGAGCAGTTCTTC
TRBV2,-,TRBJ2-5,TRBD2,CASSEALGGVGETQYF,TGTGCCAGCAGTGAAGCGTTGGGAGGGGTAGGGGAGACCCAGTACTTC
TRBV9,-,TRBJ2-5,-,CASTSGGGQETQYF,TGTGCCAGCACCAGTGGGGGAGGCCAAGAGACCCAGTACTTC
TRBV20-1,-,TRBJ2-5,TRBD1,CSARQGPETQYF,TGCAGTGCAAGACAGGGACCAGAGACCCAGTACTTC
TRBV5-1,-,TRBJ2-1,TRBD2,CASRALVASGTNYNEQFF,TGCGCCAGCAGGGCCTTGGTTGCTAGCGGGACAAACTACAATGAGCAGTTCTTC
TRBV7-2,-,TRBJ2-1,-,CASSNRASFYEQFF,TGTGCCAGCAGCAATAGGGCTAGCTTCTATGAGCAGTTCTTC
TRBV5-1,-,TRBJ2-1,TRBD1,CASSLDRGEIYNEQFF,TGCGCCAGCAGCTTAGACAGGGGAGAGATCTACAATGAGCAGTTCTTC
TRBV25-1,-,TRBJ2-2,TRBD2,CASRLGVAGGSTGELFF,TGTGCCAGCAGATTGGGCGTAGCGGGAGGGAGCACCGGGGAGCTGTTTTTT
TRBV6-5,-,TRBJ1-6,-,CASSYKSGRYYNSPLHF,TGTGCCAGCAGTTACAAGTCCGGGCGTTACTATAATTCACCCCTCCACTTT
TRBV5-1,many,TRBJ2-7,TRBD1,CASSYGQGEQYF,TGCGCCAGCAGCTACGGACAGGGCGAGCAGTACTTC
TRBV4-2,-,TRBJ2-1,-,CASTLVADSYNERYF,TGTGCCAGCACCCTTGTGGCAGATTCCTACAATGAGCGGTACTTC
TRBV12-3/TRBV12-4,few,TRBJ2-7,-,CASRSGSSYNEQYF,TGTGCCAGCAGATCGGGGAGCTCCTACAATGAGCAGTACTTC
TRBV7-8,-,TRBJ2-7,-,CASSLRAWAWVKDEQYF,TGTGCCAGCAGCTTGAGGGCCTGGGCTTGGGTAAAGGACGAGCAGTACTTC
TRBV7-9,few,TRBJ1-4,-,CASSLALGIYEKLFF,TGTGCCAGCAGCTTAGCCCTCGGGATTTATGAAAAACTGTTTTTT
TRBV7-8,-,TRBJ1-6,TRBD1,CASRKQGAGNSPLHF,TGTGCCAGCAGAAAACAGGGGGCTGGTAATTCACCCCTCCACTTT
TRBV7-2,many,TRBJ1-2,-,CASSPQTNYGYTF,TGTGCCAGCAGCCCCCAGACTAACTATGGCTACACCTTC
TRBV4-3,-,TRBJ2-4,-,CASSPGLMLAKNIQYF,TGCGCCAGCAGCCCGGGACTGATGCTAGCCAAAAACATTCAGTACTTC
TRBV20-1,-,TRBJ2-1,-,CSASFEGPPYNEQFF,TGCAGTGCTAGTTTCGAGGGACCCCCCTACAATGAGCAGTTCTTC
TRBV7-2,-,TRBJ1-1,-,CASSLVTQTEAFF,TGTGCCAGCAGCTTAGTTACGCAGACTGAAGCTTTCTTT
TRBV27,few,TRBJ2-7,TRBD2,CASSSSPTSAGSYEQYF,TGTGCCAGCAGTTCCTCCCCCACTAGCGCCGGCTCCTACGAGCAGTACTTC
TRBV10-3,-,TRBJ1-5,-,CAISETLYPQHF,TGTGCCATCAGTGAGACCTTGTATCCCCAGCATTTT
TRBV7-9,-,TRBJ2-5,-,CASSLGEGKETQYF,TGTGCCAGCAGCTTAGGAGAAGGGAAAGAGACCCAGTACTTC
TRBV5-1,-,TRBJ1-1,-,CASSFLDLDTEAFF,TGCGCCAGCAGCTTCCTTGACCTTGACACTGAAGCTTTCTTT
TRBV7-2,-,TRBJ1-1,-,CASSLTSGQMNTEAFF,TGTGCCAGCAGCTTAACTTCGGGACAAATGAACACTGAAGCTTTCTTT
TRBV7-2,few,TRBJ2-4,-,CASSQPPYIQYF,TGTGCCAGCAGCCAACCCCCCTACATTCAGTACTTC
TRBV7-2,-,TRBJ2-1,TRBD2,CASSLVALAGGYNEQFF,TGTGCCAGCAGCTTAGTGGCGCTAGCGGGAGGCTACAATGAGCAGTTCTTC
TRBV20-1,few,TRBJ2-7,-,CSASFLGEQYF,TGCAGTGCTAGCTTCCTGGGTGAGCAGTACTTC
TRBV29-1,many,TRBJ2-1,-,CSVTALYYNEQFF,TGCAGCGTCACAGCGTTATACTACAATGAGCAGTTCTTC
TRBV18,-,TRBJ2-7,TRBD1,CASSPPLGQGYEQYF,TGTGCCAGCTCACCACCGTTGGGACAGGGGTACGAGCAGTACTTC
TRBV9,few,TRBJ2-1,-,CASNGGLSYNEQFF,TGTGCCAGCAATGGAGGTCTTAGCTACAATGAGCAGTTCTTC
TRBV2,-,TRBJ1-1,-,CASETGNTEAFF,TGTGCCAGTGAGACAGGGAACACTGAAGCTTTCTTT
TRBV27,few,TRBJ2-7,TRBD2,CASSPGGSPYNEQYF,TGTGCCAGCAGCCCAGGCGGGAGTCCCTACAATGAGCAGTACTTC
TRBV12-3/TRBV12-4,few,TRBJ2-7,-,CASSSGPGYEQYF,TGTGCCAGCAGTTCAGGGCCGGGCTACGAGCAGTACTTC
TRBV11-2,-,TRBJ2-2,-,CASSVVTTDDGELFF,TGTGCCAGCAGCGTTGTAACAACCGATGACGGGGAGCTGTTTTTT
TRBV20-1,-,TRBJ1-2,-,CSAGVRYGYTF,TGCAGTGCTGGGGTGAGGTATGGCTACACCTTC
TRBV27,-,TRBJ2-7,-,CASSFGDGASYEQYF,TGTGCCAGCAGTTTTGGGGACGGAGCCTCCTACGAGCAGTACTTC
TRBV29-1,-,TRBJ1-2,TRBD1,CSVPGQGYGYTF,TGCAGCGTCCCGGGACAGGGCTATGGCTACACCTTC
TRBV25-1,-,TRBJ1-5,-,CASSEGVGHQPQHF,TGTGCCAGCAGTGAGGGGGTAGGGCACCAGCCCCAGCATTTT